The rows below give T cell receptor beta chains drawn from one sample of a study of Ad26.COV2.S vaccination and SARS-CoV-2 variants. Some clones are missing from TCRdb's copy, which holds only in-frame ones; the method was immunoSEQ multiplex PCR. The data contain about 420,000 clones, over 75% of them seen just once; the ten biggest clones take up less than 4.5%. The sequenced sample was peripheral blood, obtained in a trial of Ad26.COV2.S vaccine versus placebo. All receptors come from a person aged 18 to 65 who received the Ad26.COV2.S COVID-19 vaccine or a placebo. Both conserved end residues are part of each CDR3. Fields, in order: D gene, V gene, J gene, clone size, CDR3 protein, CDR3 DNA. The D gene is left open where the match is weak. A clone size is listed for some rows: how often the clone was seen (once, few, many), or a class if it is expanded.

>NA|TRBV12-5|TRBJ2-1|NA
CASGLVTGLYNEQFF
TGTGCTAGTGGTTTGGTAACGGGTCTGTACAATGAGCAGTTCTTC
>TRBD1|TRBV9|TRBJ2-1|NA
CASSVPRTGGSSNEQFF
TGTGCCAGCAGCGTACCGCGTACAGGGGGCTCTAGTAATGAGCAGTTCTTC
>NA|TRBV4-3|TRBJ1-4|NA
CASSPRGGATNEKLFF
TGCGCCAGCAGCCCAAGAGGGGGTGCAACTAATGAAAAACTGTTTTTT
>NA|TRBV9|TRBJ1-6|NA
CASSRVYNSPLHF
TGTGCCAGCAGCCGGGTCTATAATTCACCCCTCCACTTT
>NA|TRBV2|TRBJ2-1|NA
CASSGTGFYNEQFF
TGTGCCAGCAGTGGAACAGGGTTCTACAATGAGCAGTTCTTC
>NA|TRBV5-1|TRBJ1-3|NA
CASSAGPDGNTIYF
TGCGCCAGCAGCGCTGGACCGGATGGAAACACCATATATTTT
>TRBD2|TRBV13|TRBJ2-5|NA
CASSLGSGRKETQYF
TGTGCCAGCAGCTTAGGCTCCGGGAGGAAAGAGACCCAGTACTTC
>TRBD1|TRBV2|TRBJ2-5|NA
CASSPPGQGFWARETQYF
TGTGCCAGCAGTCCCCCGGGACAGGGATTTTGGGCACGGGAGACCCAGTACTTC
>NA|TRBV5-1|TRBJ1-3|NA
CASSLAGSISGNTIYF
TGCGCCAGCAGCTTGGCCGGATCGATCTCTGGAAACACCATATATTTT
>NA|TRBV7-2|TRBJ1-2|NA
CASSGGVARVYGYTF
TGTGCCAGCTCCGGGGGGGTGGCCAGGGTCTATGGCTACACCTTC
>NA|TRBV5-6|TRBJ1-1|NA
CASSLDRGSNTEAFF
TGTGCCAGCAGCTTGGACAGAGGGAGCAACACTGAAGCTTTCTTT
>NA|TRBV15|TRBJ1-1|NA
CATSRDRGLNTEAFF
TGTGCCACCAGCAGAGATCGAGGGTTGAACACTGAAGCTTTCTTT
>NA|TRBV9|TRBJ1-1|NA
CASSVTLNTEAFF
TGTGCCAGCAGCGTAACGCTGAACACTGAAGCTTTCTTT
>NA|TRBV2|TRBJ1-1|NA
CASIGTEAFF
TGTGCCAGCATAGGGACTGAAGCTTTCTTT
>TRBD2|TRBV6-1|TRBJ2-4|NA
CASSARNPSGLAKNIQYF
TGTGCCAGCAGTGCCCGAAACCCTAGCGGTCTAGCCAAAAACATTCAGTACTTC
>TRBD1|TRBV6-4|TRBJ1-2|NA
CASSEGTGNGYTF
TGTGCCAGCAGTGAGGGGACAGGGAATGGCTACACCTTC
>TRBD1|TRBV5-5|TRBJ2-5|NA
CASSRQGIQETQYF
TGTGCCAGCAGCCGACAGGGGATACAAGAGACCCAGTACTTC
>NA|TRBV30|TRBJ1-2|once
CAWSVPAGEGYTF
TGTGCCTGGAGTGTACCCGCGGGCGAGGGCTACACCTTC
>NA|TRBV28|TRBJ2-5|NA
CASSLSGGAGETQYF
TGTGCCAGCAGTTTATCTGGGGGGGCCGGGGAGACCCAGTACTTC
>NA|TRBV10-1|TRBJ1-6|NA
CARQSQGWNSPLHF
TGCGCCAGACAGTCCCAGGGGTGGAATTCACCCCTCCACTTT
>TRBD1|TRBV9|TRBJ2-7|NA
CASSVGGQGANEQYF
TGTGCCAGCAGCGTAGGAGGACAGGGGGCGAACGAGCAGTACTTC
>TRBD2|TRBV6-5|TRBJ2-5|few
CASSWLAGGSGTQYF
TGTGCCAGCAGTTGGTTAGCGGGGGGTTCAGGGACCCAGTACTTC
>NA|TRBV19|TRBJ1-5|NA
CASSIEAGSGQQPQHF
TGTGCCAGTAGTATAGAGGCAGGGTCGGGTCAACAGCCCCAGCATTTT
>TRBD1|TRBV10-3|TRBJ2-7|NA
CAISGQGSEQYF
TGTGCCATCAGTGGACAGGGGTCCGAGCAGTACTTC
>NA|TRBV7-2|TRBJ1-2|once
CASSLEAGRYGYTF
TGTGCCAGCAGCTTAGAGGCAGGGAGGTATGGCTACACCTTC
>NA|TRBV5-1|TRBJ1-4|NA
CASSLFVGSTNEKLFF
TGCGCCAGCAGCTTGTTCGTAGGGTCAACTAATGAAAAACTGTTTTTT
>NA|TRBV4-2|TRBJ2-3|NA
CASSHSDGTHRPDTQYF
TGTGCCAGCAGCCATTCCGACGGGACGCATCGCCCAGATACGCAGTATTTT
>TRBD2|TRBV6-5|TRBJ2-3|NA
CASGRLAGETDTQYF
TGTGCCAGCGGAAGACTAGCGGGGGAAACAGATACGCAGTATTTT
>NA|TRBV6-5|TRBJ1-1|NA
CASSYQGTGEAFF
TGTGCCAGCAGTTACCAGGGGACGGGTGAAGCTTTCTTT
>TRBD1|TRBV27|TRBJ2-3|NA
CASSPLYPLHRGGTDTQYF
TGTGCCAGCAGTCCTTTATACCCCCTGCACAGGGGGGGCACAGATACGCAGTATTTT
>TRBD1|TRBV7-9|TRBJ1-1|NA
CASSLIQGDTEAFF
TGTGCCAGCAGCTTAATACAGGGGGACACTGAAGCTTTCTTT
>NA|TRBV19|TRBJ1-2|once
CASSIDLGTIYGYTF
TGTGCCAGTAGTATAGATCTCGGCACTATCTATGGCTACACCTTC
>TRBD1|TRBV24-1|TRBJ1-2|NA
CATSERTGGYTF
TGTGCCACCAGTGAAAGGACAGGAGGCTACACCTTC
>TRBD1|TRBV4-2|TRBJ2-7|NA
CASSVNRGSYEQYF
TGTGCCAGCAGCGTAAACAGGGGATCCTACGAGCAGTACTTC
>TRBD1|TRBV7-9|TRBJ2-7|NA
CASSLGTGVDEQYF
TGTGCCAGCAGCTTAGGGACAGGGGTGGACGAGCAGTACTTC
>NA|TRBV6-5|TRBJ1-1|NA
CASTIGLGAEAFF
TGTGCCAGCACAATAGGACTGGGGGCTGAAGCTTTCTTT
>NA|TRBV19|TRBJ1-1|NA
CASSTQTNTEAFF
TGTGCCAGTAGTACACAGACGAACACTGAAGCTTTCTTT
>TRBD2|TRBV7-2|TRBJ2-1|NA
CASSLVGLAGGYNEQFF
TGTGCCAGCAGCTTAGTTGGGCTAGCGGGGGGATACAATGAGCAGTTCTTC